These 15 T cell receptor beta chains share one sample of origin, sequenced in a study of shared clonotypes between healthy human individuals. This table comes from immunoSEQ multiplex PCR, and its TCRdb copy is limited to in-frame clones, with some not included. This sample has 1,400,000 or so clones, with about 98.5% found just once. Material: naive CD4+ T cells sorted from blood. Subset defined: CD45RA+ positively selected. The receptor set was obtained from a man aged 25-45 years in good health.

This chain connects TRBV19 to TRBJ2-7; 7 positions agree with TRBD2. J gave up 2 bases and V 4 bases, and 8 bases lay outside the gene matches. The CDR3 spans 15 residues. Germline V gene sequence: CDR1 LNHDA, CDR2 SQIVND (reference sequence). CDR3 protein: CASSTGAGVPYEQYF. As DNA, the CDR3 is TGTGCCAGTAGTACCGGCGCGGGAGTACCCTACGAGCAGTACTTC.

This clone was observed a single time. The chain is built from TRBV30 and TRBJ2-7; the D gene is possibly TRBD2 (6 bases). The germline gives CDR1 GTSNPN, CDR2 SVGIG (reference sequence). The V and J ends lost 3 bases and 1 base respectively, with 7 bases between them. This CDR3 has 12 amino acids. The CDR3 DNA reads TGTGCCTGGAGACGGGGGTCCTACGAGCAGTACTTC. Translation gives CAWRRGSYEQYF.

V usage is TRBV2 and J usage is TRBJ2-7, with TRBD2 identical over 7 bases. Germline V CDR1 and CDR2: SNHLY, FYNNEI. This CDR3 spans 12 amino acids. With V trimmed by 8 bases and J by 2 bases, 3 bases remained unmatched. The CDR3 sequence: CASFTSAYEQYF. The CDR3 coding sequence is TGTGCCAGCTTCACTAGCGCCTACGAGCAGTACTTC.

The chain has TRBV27 and TRBJ1-1; possible D gene TRBD1, 6 bases. Germline V gene sequence: CDR1 MNHEY, CDR2 SMNVEV (reference sequence). This CDR3 is built from 13 residues. The V gene lost 1 base and the J gene lost 6 bases, with 9 bases spanning the gap. This CDR3 is CASSLWGAPEAFF. The CDR3 coding sequence is TGTGCCAGCAGTTTATGGGGGGCCCCTGAAGCTTTCTTT.

The rearrangement joins TRBV6-4 to TRBJ2-6; D not resolved. The CDR3 length is 19 residues. Per the germline V gene, CDR1 is MRHNA and CDR2 is SNTAGT. The V gene lost 6 bases and the J gene lost 0 bases, with 21 bases spanning the gap. CDR3 region: CASSPLKPANHSGANVLTF. DNA for the CDR3: TGTGCCAGCAGCCCTTTAAAGCCAGCGAACCACTCTGGGGCCAACGTCCTGACTTTC.

As to this clone: The sample contains more than one DNA sequence encoding this CDR3. This chain links TRBV28 with TRBJ1-2; D may be TRBD1 (6 bases). Per germline, CDR1 MDHEN and CDR2 SYDVKM. V was cut by 4 bases and J by 7 bases, with 10 bases left in between. This CDR3 contains 12 residues. The CDR3 reads CASSSGGGGYTF. In nucleotides, the CDR3 is TGTGCCAGCAGTTCCGGGGGCGGTGGCTACACCTTC.

The rearrangement joins TRBV5-4 to TRBJ2-4, with D perhaps matching TRBD1 (5 bases). V dropped 2 bases and J dropped 9 bases, with 6 bases sitting between them. There are 11 residues in the CDR3. Germline CDR1 reads SGHNT; CDR2 reads YYREEE (reference sequence). CDR3 nucleotide sequence: TGTGCCAGCAGCTTTCAGGGCATTCAGTACTTC. As protein: CASSFQGIQYF.

The rearrangement joins TRBV29-1 to TRBJ2-1; 10 nucleotides agree with TRBD2. J gave up 2 bases and V 3 bases, and 4 bases lay outside the gene matches. The germline gives CDR1 SQVTM, CDR2 ANQGSEA. The CDR3 length is 15 residues. The CDR3 bases are TGCAGCGTTGACGGGACTAGCGAGGCCTACAATGAGCAGTTCTTC. Protein: CSVDGTSEAYNEQFF.

In the case of this clone: The same CDR3 also results from other DNA sequences found in this sample. The gene calls are TRBV19 and TRBJ2-7, with 7 bases aligning to TRBD1. The CDR3 has 14 amino acids. Germline lookup yields CDR1 LNHDA and CDR2 SQIVND (reference sequence). V gave up 4 bases and J gave up 2 bases; unmatched junction bases: 5. The CDR3 DNA is TGTGCCAGTAGTACCCCTGGACAGGCCTACGAGCAGTACTTC. Translated, it gives CASSTPGQAYEQYF. Supplemented by reference TRBV19 and TRBJ2-7, the full variable domain reads DGGITQSPKYLFRKEGQNVTLSCEQNLNHDAMYWYRQDPGQGLRLIYYSQIVNDFQKGDIAEGYSVSREKKESFPLTVTSAQKNPTAFYLCASSTPGQAYEQYFGPGTRLTVT.

The chain carries TRBV28 and TRBJ1-5, with D possibly TRBD1 on 6 matching bases. Trimming pared 7 bases from V and 3 bases from J, leaving 13 bases between. Looked up from germline, CDR1 is MDHEN and CDR2 is SYDVKM. This CDR3 region has 14 residues. The CDR3 DNA reads TGTGCCAGCACCGCGGGACACTTCAATCAGCCCCAGCATTTT. Translating gives CASTAGHFNQPQHF.

The CDR3, as DNA: TGTGCCAGCAGCCCTTTAAGCGGTCGCTCCTACGAGCAGTACTTC. The encoded protein is CASSPLSGRSYEQYF. The V and J genes are TRBV7-9 and TRBJ2-7; TRBD2 is a possible D gene (5 bases). This CDR3 has 15 amino acids. V gave up 5 bases and J gave up 0 bases, with 14 bases separating them. Germline CDR1 is SEHNR and CDR2 is FQNEAQ (reference sequence). The complete variable domain, with remaining parts taken from reference TRBV7-9 and TRBJ2-7, reads DTGVSQNPRHKITKRGQNVTFRCDPISEHNRLYWYRQTLGQGPEFLTYFQNEAQLEKSRLLSDRFSAERPKGSFSTLEIQRTEQGDSAMYLCASSPLSGRSYEQYFGPGTRLTVT.

V and J are TRBV28 and TRBJ2-5; D possibly corresponds to TRBD2 (5 bases). The CDR3 spans 12 residues. Trimming cost V 0 bases and J 9 bases, with 8 bases left between them. The germline V gene encodes CDR1 MDHEN and CDR2 SYDVKM. The CDR3 region is CASSLWPEAQYF. DNA of the CDR3: TGTGCCAGCAGTTTATGGCCGGAGGCCCAGTACTTC.

The chain is built from TRBV7-3 and TRBJ2-2, with D possibly being TRBD1 (5 bases). V lost 0 bases to trimming and J lost 4 bases, with 15 bases between them. The CDR3 sequence is 17 residues long. CDR1 is SGHTA and CDR2 is FQGTGA in the germline V gene. CDR3 sequence: CASSLTNTGLVTGELFF. DNA for the CDR3: TGTGCCAGCAGCTTAACGAACACAGGATTGGTCACCGGGGAGCTGTTTTTT.

This chain connects TRBV28 to TRBJ1-5; unclear D gene. The V and J ends lost 2 bases and 9 bases respectively, with 8 bases between them. The germline V gene encodes CDR1 MDHEN and CDR2 SYDVKM. The CDR3 length is 12 residues. CDR3 DNA sequence: TGTGCCAGCAGTTTACAGGCGGGGCCCCAGCATTTT. Its translation is CASSLQAGPQHF.

The rearrangement joins TRBV18 to TRBJ1-4, with 8 bases lining up with TRBD1. V trimming: 2 bases; J trimming: 7 bases; junction bases outside the gene matches: 24. This CDR3 has 21 amino acids. Germline lookup yields CDR1 KGHSH and CDR2 LQKENI. Here the CDR3 DNA reads TGTGCCAGCTCACCAGCCCATCACAACGAGAAAACCAGGGGGCTTTTTGAAAAACTGTTTTTT. It is translated as CASSPAHHNEKTRGLFEKLFF.